This T cell receptor beta chain emerged from a study of PD-L1 blockade in urothelial cancer. Background on the study: A median approximately 150,000 T cells were found in blood samples.

Indicated time point: pretreatment peripheral blood. Unmatched junction bases numbered 13, after V lost 11 bases and J lost 1 base. The CDR3 sequence is 15 residues long. The germline V gene has CDR1 ENHRY and CDR2 SYGVKD. Sequenced by immunoSEQ multiplex PCR; TCRdb stores in-frame clones only, minus some. The sample shows 55,000 to 85,000 clones, around 84% of them seen only once. This sequence joins TRBV10-3 and TRBJ2-7, with 8 bases aligning to TRBD1. Material: PBMCs, obtained around atezolizumab (anti-PD-L1) treatment. This receptor was obtained from a woman aged 70-85 years with urothelial cancer. The CDR3 DNA sequence: TGTGCCGCGAATCAAGGAGGACAGGGTTCCTACGAGCAGTACTTC. This codes for CAANQGGQGSYEQYF.